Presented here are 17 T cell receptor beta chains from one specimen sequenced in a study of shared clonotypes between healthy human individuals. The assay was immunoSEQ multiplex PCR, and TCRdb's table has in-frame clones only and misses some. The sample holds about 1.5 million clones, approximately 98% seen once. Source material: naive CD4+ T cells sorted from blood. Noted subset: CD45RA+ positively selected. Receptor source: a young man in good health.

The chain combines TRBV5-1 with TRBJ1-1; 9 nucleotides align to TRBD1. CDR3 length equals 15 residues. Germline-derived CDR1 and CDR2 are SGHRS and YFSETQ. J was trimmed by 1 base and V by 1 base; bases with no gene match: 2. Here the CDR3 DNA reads TGCGCCAGCAGCTTGATGACAGGGGGGAACACTGAAGCTTTCTTT. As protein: CASSLMTGGNTEAFF.

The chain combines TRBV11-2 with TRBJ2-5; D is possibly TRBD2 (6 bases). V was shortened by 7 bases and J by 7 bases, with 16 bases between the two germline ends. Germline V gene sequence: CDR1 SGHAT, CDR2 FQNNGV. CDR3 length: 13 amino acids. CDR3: CASTAGEAATQYF. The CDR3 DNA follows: TGTGCCAGCACCGCCGGGGAGGCCGCGACCCAGTACTTC.

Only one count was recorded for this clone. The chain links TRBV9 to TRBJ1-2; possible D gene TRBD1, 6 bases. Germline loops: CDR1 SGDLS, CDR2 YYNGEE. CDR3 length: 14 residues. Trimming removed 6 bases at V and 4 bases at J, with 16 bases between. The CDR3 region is CASNSGGRSYGYTF. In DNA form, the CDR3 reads TGTGCCAGCAATTCCGGGGGGCGTAGCTATGGCTACACCTTC.

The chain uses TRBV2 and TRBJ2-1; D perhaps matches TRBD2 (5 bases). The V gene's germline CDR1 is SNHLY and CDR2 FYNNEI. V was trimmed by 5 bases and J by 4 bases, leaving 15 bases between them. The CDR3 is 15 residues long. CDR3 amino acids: CASSRTRYPYNEQFF. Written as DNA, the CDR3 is TGTGCCAGCAGTAGGACTCGATACCCATACAATGAGCAGTTCTTC.

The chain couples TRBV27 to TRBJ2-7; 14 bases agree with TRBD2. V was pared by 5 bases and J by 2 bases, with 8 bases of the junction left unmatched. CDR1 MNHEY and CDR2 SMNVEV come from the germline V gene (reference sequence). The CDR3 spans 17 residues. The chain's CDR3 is CASSPYGLAGGTYEQYF. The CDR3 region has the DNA TGTGCCAGCAGTCCGTATGGACTAGCGGGAGGTACCTACGAGCAGTACTTC.

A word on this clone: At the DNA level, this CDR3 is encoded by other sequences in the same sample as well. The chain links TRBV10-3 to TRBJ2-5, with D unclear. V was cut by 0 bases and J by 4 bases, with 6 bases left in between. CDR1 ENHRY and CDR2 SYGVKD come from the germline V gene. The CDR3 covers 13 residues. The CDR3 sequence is CAISESGGETQYF. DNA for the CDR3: TGTGCCATCAGTGAGTCAGGCGGAGAGACCCAGTACTTC.

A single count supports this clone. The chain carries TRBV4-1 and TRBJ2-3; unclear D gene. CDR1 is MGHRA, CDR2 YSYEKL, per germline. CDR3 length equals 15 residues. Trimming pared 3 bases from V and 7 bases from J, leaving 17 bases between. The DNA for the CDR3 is TGCGCCAGCAGCCAGGGGTACATACCGAGGAATACGCAGTATTTT. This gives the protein CASSQGYIPRNTQYF.

The CDR3 nucleotides are TGCGCCAGCAGCTTGGACGTGACAGCGGGAGAGACCCAGTACTTC. Translating it yields CASSLDVTAGETQYF. J is TRBJ2-5 and V is TRBV5-1; maybe TRBD2 (6 bases). Looked up from germline, CDR1 is SGHRS and CDR2 is YFSETQ. The CDR3 length is 15 residues. V lost 0 bases, J lost 4 bases, and 13 bases lay in between.

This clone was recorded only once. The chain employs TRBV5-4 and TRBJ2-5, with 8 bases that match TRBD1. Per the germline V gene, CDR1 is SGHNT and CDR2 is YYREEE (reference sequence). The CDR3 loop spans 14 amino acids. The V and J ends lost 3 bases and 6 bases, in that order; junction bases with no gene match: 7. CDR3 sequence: CASSSQGARKTQYF. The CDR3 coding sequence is TGTGCCAGCAGCTCGCAGGGGGCGCGAAAGACCCAGTACTTC.

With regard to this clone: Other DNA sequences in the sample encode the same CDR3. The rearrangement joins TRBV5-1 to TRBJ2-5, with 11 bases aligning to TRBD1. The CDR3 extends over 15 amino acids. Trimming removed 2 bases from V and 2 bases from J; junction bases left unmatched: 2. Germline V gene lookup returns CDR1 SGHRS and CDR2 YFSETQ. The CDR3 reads CASSFGTGGQETQYF. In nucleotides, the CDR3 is TGCGCCAGCAGCTTTGGGACAGGGGGGCAAGAGACCCAGTACTTC.

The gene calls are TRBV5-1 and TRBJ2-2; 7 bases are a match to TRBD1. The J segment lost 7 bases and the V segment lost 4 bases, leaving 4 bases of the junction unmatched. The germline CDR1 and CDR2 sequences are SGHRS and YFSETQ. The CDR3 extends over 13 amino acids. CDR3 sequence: CASSEGANGELFF. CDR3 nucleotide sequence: TGCGCCAGCAGCGAGGGGGCGAACGGGGAGCTGTTTTTT.

The CDR3, as DNA: TGCGCCAGCAGCACGGGACAGGGAAGGACCGAAAAACTGTTTTTT. It yields the protein CASSTGQGRTEKLFF. The rearrangement uses TRBV5-1 and TRBJ1-4; 9 nucleotides agree with TRBD1. V shed 4 bases, J shed 8 bases, and the junction held 9 bases outside the gene matches. The CDR3 runs 15 residues. From germline, CDR1 is SGHRS and CDR2 YFSETQ.

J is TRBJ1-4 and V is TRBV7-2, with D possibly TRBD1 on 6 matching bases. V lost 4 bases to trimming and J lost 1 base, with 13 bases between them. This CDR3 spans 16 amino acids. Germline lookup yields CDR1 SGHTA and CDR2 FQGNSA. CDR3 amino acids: CASSSVGTKTNEKLFF. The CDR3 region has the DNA TGTGCCAGCAGCTCCGTCGGGACAAAAACTAATGAAAAACTGTTTTTT.

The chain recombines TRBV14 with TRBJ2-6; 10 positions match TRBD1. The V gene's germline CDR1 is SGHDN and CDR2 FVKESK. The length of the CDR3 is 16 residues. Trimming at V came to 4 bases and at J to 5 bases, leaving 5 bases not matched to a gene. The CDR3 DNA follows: TGTGCCAGCAGCCTCGACAGGGGGCTTAGGGCCAACGTCCTGACTTTC. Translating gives CASSLDRGLRANVLTF.

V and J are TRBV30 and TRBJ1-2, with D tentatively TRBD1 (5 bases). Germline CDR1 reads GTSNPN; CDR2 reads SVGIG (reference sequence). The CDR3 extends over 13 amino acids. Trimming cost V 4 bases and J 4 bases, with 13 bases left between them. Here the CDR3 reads CAWNDDRGYGYTF. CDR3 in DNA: TGTGCCTGGAACGACGACAGAGGCTATGGCTACACCTTC.

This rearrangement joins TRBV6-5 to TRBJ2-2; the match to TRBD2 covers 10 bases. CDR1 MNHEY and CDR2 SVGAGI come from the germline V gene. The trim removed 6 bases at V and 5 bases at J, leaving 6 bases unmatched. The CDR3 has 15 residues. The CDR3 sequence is CASSAGTSVTGELFF. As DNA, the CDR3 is TGTGCCAGCAGCGCCGGGACTAGCGTAACCGGGGAGCTGTTTTTT.

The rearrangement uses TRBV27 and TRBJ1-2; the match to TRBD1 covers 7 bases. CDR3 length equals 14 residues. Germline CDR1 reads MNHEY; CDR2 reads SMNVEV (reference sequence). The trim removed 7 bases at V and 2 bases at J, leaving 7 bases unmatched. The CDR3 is CASKGQSLNYGYTF. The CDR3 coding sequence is TGTGCCAGCAAGGGACAGTCCTTGAACTATGGCTACACCTTC.